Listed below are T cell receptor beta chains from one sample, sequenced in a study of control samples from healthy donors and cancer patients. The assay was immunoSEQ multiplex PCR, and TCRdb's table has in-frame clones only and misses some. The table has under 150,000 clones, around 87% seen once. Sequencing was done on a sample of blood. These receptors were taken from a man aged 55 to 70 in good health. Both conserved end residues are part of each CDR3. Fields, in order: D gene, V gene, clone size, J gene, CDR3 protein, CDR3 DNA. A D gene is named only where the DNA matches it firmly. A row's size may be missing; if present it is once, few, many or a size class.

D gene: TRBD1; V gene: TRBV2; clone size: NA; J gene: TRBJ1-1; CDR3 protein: CASGRGALGTEAFF; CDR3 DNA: TGTGCCAGCGGCAGGGGGGCATTAGGTACTGAAGCTTTCTTT
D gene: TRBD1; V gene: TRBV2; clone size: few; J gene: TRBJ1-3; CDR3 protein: CASRGGTVSGNTIYF; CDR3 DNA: TGTGCCAGCAGAGGCGGGACAGTCTCTGGAAACACCATATATTTT
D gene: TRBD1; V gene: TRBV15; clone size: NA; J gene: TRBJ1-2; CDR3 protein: CATSRDGTGVYGYTF; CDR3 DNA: TGTGCCACCAGCAGAGATGGGACAGGGGTATATGGCTACACCTTC
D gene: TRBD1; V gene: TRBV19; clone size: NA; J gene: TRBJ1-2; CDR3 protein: CATGTGYGYTF; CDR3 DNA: TGTGCCACCGGGACAGGTTATGGCTACACCTTC
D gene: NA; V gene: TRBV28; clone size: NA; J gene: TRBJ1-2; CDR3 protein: CASSLGSETNYGYTF; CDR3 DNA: TGTGCCAGCAGTTTGGGCAGTGAGACTAACTATGGCTACACCTTC
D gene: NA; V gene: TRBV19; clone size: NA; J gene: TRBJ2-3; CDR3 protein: CASSMAAGSTDTQYF; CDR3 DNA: TGTGCCAGTAGTATGGCTGCCGGTAGCACAGATACGCAGTATTTT
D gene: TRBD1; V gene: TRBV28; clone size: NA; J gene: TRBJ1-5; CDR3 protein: CASSTNPGQGIRSNQPQHF; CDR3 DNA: TGTGCCAGCAGTACTAACCCGGGACAGGGAATCCGAAGCAATCAGCCCCAGCATTTT
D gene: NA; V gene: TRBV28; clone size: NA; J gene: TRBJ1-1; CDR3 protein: CASSLLRAEAFF; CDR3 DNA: TGTGCCAGCAGTTTACTCCGGGCTGAAGCTTTCTTT
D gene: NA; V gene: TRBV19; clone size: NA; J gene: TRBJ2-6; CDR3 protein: CASRYSGANVLTF; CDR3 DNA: TGTGCCAGTAGGTACTCTGGGGCCAACGTCCTGACTTTC
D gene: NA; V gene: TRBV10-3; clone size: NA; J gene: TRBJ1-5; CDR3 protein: CAISDWENNQPQHF; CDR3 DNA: TGTGCCATCAGTGATTGGGAGAACAATCAGCCCCAGCATTTT
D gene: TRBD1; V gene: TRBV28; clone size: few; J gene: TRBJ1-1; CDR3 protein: CASSYRGMNTEAFF; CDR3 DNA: TGTGCCAGCAGTTACAGGGGGATGAACACTGAAGCTTTCTTT
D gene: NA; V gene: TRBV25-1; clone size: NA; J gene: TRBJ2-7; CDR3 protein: CASSDQFYEQYF; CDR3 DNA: TGTGCCAGCAGTGATCAGTTCTACGAGCAGTACTTC
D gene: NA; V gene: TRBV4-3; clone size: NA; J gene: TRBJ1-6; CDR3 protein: CASSQDQGINSPLHF; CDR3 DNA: TGCGCCAGCAGCCAAGATCAGGGAATCAATTCACCCCTCCACTTT
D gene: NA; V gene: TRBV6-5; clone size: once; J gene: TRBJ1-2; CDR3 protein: CASSYASGANYGYTF; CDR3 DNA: TGTGCCAGCAGTTACGCGTCCGGGGCCAACTATGGCTACACCTTC
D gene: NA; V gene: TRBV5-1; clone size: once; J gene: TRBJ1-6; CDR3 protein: CASSLGGLDYNSPLHF; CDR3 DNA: TGCGCCAGCAGCTTGGGGGGGCTAGATTATAATTCACCCCTCCACTTT
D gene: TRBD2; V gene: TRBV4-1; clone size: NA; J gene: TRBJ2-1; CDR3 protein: CASSQSMGLAGGIDEQFF; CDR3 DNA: TGCGCCAGCAGCCAATCAATGGGACTAGCGGGGGGTATCGATGAGCAGTTCTTC
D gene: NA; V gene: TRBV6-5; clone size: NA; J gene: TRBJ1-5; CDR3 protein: CASSRTAISPQHF; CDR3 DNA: TGTGCCAGCAGCCGGACAGCCATCAGCCCCCAGCATTTT
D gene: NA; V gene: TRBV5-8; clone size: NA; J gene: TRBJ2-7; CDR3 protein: CASVKGGSYEQYF; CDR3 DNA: TGTGCCAGCGTAAAGGGCGGCTCCTACGAGCAGTACTTC
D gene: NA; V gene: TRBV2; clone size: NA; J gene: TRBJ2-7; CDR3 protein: CASSVIVEQYF; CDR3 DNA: TGTGCCAGCAGTGTTATTGTCGAGCAGTACTTC
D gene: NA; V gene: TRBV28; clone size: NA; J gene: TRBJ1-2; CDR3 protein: CASSLPTRASIANYGYTF; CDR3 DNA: TGTGCCAGCAGTTTGCCGACCCGGGCTTCAATAGCTAACTATGGCTACACCTTC
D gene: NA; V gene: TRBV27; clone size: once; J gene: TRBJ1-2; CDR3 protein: CASSPGTYGYTF; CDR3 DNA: TGTGCCAGCAGCCCAGGAACATATGGCTACACCTTC
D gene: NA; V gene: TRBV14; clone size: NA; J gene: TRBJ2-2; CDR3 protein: CASSQILVAGELFF; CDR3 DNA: TGTGCCAGCAGCCAAATCTTGGTTGCCGGGGAGCTGTTTTTT
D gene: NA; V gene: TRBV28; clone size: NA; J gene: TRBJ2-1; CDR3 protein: CASRRTIGRYNEQFF; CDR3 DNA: TGTGCCAGCAGACGGACGATTGGGCGGTACAATGAGCAGTTCTTC
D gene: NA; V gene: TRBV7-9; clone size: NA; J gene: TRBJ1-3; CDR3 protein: CASSSEDWGLGNTIYF; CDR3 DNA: TGTGCCAGCAGCTCAGAAGATTGGGGCCTTGGAAACACCATATATTTT
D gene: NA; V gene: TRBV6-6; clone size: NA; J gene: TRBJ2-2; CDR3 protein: CASTGAITGELFF; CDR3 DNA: TGTGCCAGCACGGGGGCCATAACCGGGGAGCTGTTTTTT